These T cell receptor beta chains were read from a single sample in a study of long-term antiretroviral therapy in people with HIV. Assay used: immunoSEQ multiplex PCR; TCRdb lists only in-frame clones, some missing. The sample has approximately 33,000 clones; under 90% are singletons. Sequenced here: unsorted PBMCs, sampled 0.4 years before starting antiretroviral therapy. These receptors all stem from a man in his late teens or twenties with HIV. CDR3s leave out the opening cysteine and the closing phenylalanine or tryptophan. The order of the fields is V gene, J gene, CDR3 protein.

>TRBV7-6|TRBJ2-2
ASSPSGGRNTGELF
>TRBV7-9|TRBJ1-2
ASSLVGGLDGYT
>TRBV11-2|TRBJ1-2
ASSLIPYGYT
>TRBV27|TRBJ2-1
ASSLKGTYNEQF
>TRBV27|TRBJ1-1
ASSPSVWRLNTEAF
>TRBV29-1|TRBJ1-3
SVVVGNTIY
>TRBV5-5|TRBJ2-2
ASSLNPGGTGELF
>TRBV6-6|TRBJ2-3
ASSDRDGRTDTQY
>TRBV7-2|TRBJ1-4
ASRLGTGGRGEKLF
>TRBV7-9|TRBJ2-3
ASSLAGTGDAQY
>TRBV18|TRBJ1-2
ASSPGDFNYGYT
>TRBV7-9|TRBJ2-5
ATLGGRPEETQY
>TRBV5-5|TRBJ2-7
ASSLTRGSSYEQY
>TRBV7-3|TRBJ2-7
ASSLSGGGLSEQY
>TRBV5-1|TRBJ1-5
ASSLEPNQPQH
>TRBV19|TRBJ1-4
ASSRTGGAGHEKLF
>TRBV7-7|TRBJ2-7
ASSPGQGAWEQY
>TRBV10-2|TRBJ2-4
ASSELTSGAKNIQY
>TRBV5-4|TRBJ2-7
ASSKDRGSDEQY
>TRBV27|TRBJ2-7
ASSLKAMGYEQY
>TRBV19|TRBJ1-3
ASTKASSGNTIY
>TRBV18|TRBJ1-1
ASSPLAGGGDTEAF
>TRBV7-9|TRBJ1-1
ASSQDRANTEAF
>TRBV9|TRBJ2-7
ASSPRRAGVEQY
>TRBV28|TRBJ2-1
ASSGTSGLNEQF
>TRBV19|TRBJ2-7
ASSMRGGSSYEQY
>TRBV5-1|TRBJ2-3
ASSLSLRSTDTQY
>TRBV18|TRBJ1-2
ASSPNVGGEYDYGYT
>TRBV4-1|TRBJ2-1
ASSRLAGGPYEQF
>TRBV28|TRBJ2-7
ASRPRGGWFYEQY
>TRBV21-1|TRBJ2-1
ASSKEGGRAGSYNEQF
>TRBV7-8|TRBJ1-1
ASGSVLNTEAF
>TRBV19|TRBJ1-1
ASRVGTEAF